The rows below give T cell receptor beta chains drawn from one sample of a study of Graves' ophthalmopathy and Graves' hyperthyroidism. TCRdb processed the multiplex PCR reads anew with MiXCR; each CDR3 protein has one entry. The table shows about 390,000 distinct CDR3 sequences, with approximately 18% occurring only once. The material sequenced was peripheral blood. The receptor set was obtained from an adult woman with stable Graves' hyperthyroidism. CDR3s include the opening cysteine and the closing phenylalanine or tryptophan. The D gene is left open where the match is weak. A clone size is listed for some rows: how often the clone was seen (once, few, many), or a class if it is expanded.

.	TRBV25-1	TRBJ2-7	14	many	TGTGCCAGCAGTACCCACGCGGCTACCTACGAGCAGTACTTC	CASSTHAATYEQYF
TRBD2	TRBV2	TRBJ2-6	17	many	TGTGCCAGCAGCTTCCCTAGCGGGGGATCTGGGGCCAACGTCCTGACTTTC	CASSFPSGGSGANVLTF
.	TRBV12-3/TRBV12-4	TRBJ1-2	12	many	TGTGCCAGCTCCTCGCCCAACTATGGCTACACCTTC	CASSSPNYGYTF
TRBD1	TRBV2	TRBJ2-7	14	.	TGTGCCAGCGGTTCGCAACAGGGGCCCTACGAGCAGTACTTC	CASGSQQGPYEQYF
.	TRBV15	TRBJ2-2	14	many	TGTGCCACCAGCAGAGCAGGGGGGATCGGGGAGCTGTTTTTT	CATSRAGGIGELFF
TRBD1	TRBV6-5	TRBJ1-3	17	many	TGTGCCAGCAGTTACTCGACGACAGGGATCTCTGGAAACACCATATATTTT	CASSYSTTGISGNTIYF
.	TRBV6-5	TRBJ1-2	14	many	TGTGCCAGCAGTTACTCCTCTATGGGGAATGGCTACACCTTC	CASSYSSMGNGYTF
.	TRBV2	TRBJ2-4	12	many	TGTGCCAGCAGGGGGACGGGAAACATTCAGTACTTC	CASRGTGNIQYF
.	TRBV29-1	TRBJ2-7	12	few	TGCAGCGTTAGCAGGGACGACTACGAGCAGTACTTC	CSVSRDDYEQYF
.	TRBV30	TRBJ1-5	16	many	TGTGCCTGGAGTGTACCGTGGGGGCCGGAAGATCAGCCCCAGCATTTT	CAWSVPWGPEDQPQHF
TRBD1	TRBV5-1	TRBJ2-7	15	many	TGCGCCAGCAGCTTGGGGGGAGACAGGGGTTACGAGCAGTACTTC	CASSLGGDRGYEQYF
.	TRBV29-1	TRBJ2-7	13	many	TGCAGCGTTGATCGTGACAGCTCCTACGAGCAGTACTTC	CSVDRDSSYEQYF
.	TRBV19	TRBJ1-2	15	many	TGTGCCACCAGGGAAGCTGACACCGCGGACTATGGCTACACCTTC	CATREADTADYGYTF
TRBD1	TRBV18	TRBJ1-1	16	many	TGTGCCAGCTCACCAGGCAGGGGGACCAGGAACACTGAAGCTTTCTTT	CASSPGRGTRNTEAFF
TRBD1	TRBV28	TRBJ2-1	15	many	TGTGCCAGCAGCCAGGGGGCTAGCGTCTACAATGAGCAGTTCTTC	CASSQGASVYNEQFF
.	TRBV29-1	TRBJ1-1	11	many	TGCAGCGTTGAGGCGAACACTGAAGCTTTCTTT	CSVEANTEAFF
TRBD1	TRBV7-8	TRBJ2-2	16	many	TGTGCCAGCAGCCCGGGGACAGCGACGAACACCGGGGAGCTGTTTTTT	CASSPGTATNTGELFF
TRBD1	TRBV6-2/TRBV6-3	TRBJ2-5	14	many	TGTGCCAGCAGTAAGGACAGGGGACGAGAGACCCAGTACTTC	CASSKDRGRETQYF
TRBD1	TRBV19	TRBJ2-7	14	many	TGTGCCAGTAGTACTTGGGACAGGGACCGCGAGCAGTACTTC	CASSTWDRDREQYF
TRBD2	TRBV4-3	TRBJ2-3	17	.	TGCGCCAGCAGCACGACTAGCGGGAGAGTTCGTAAAGATACGCAGTATTTT	CASSTTSGRVRKDTQYF
.	TRBV7-8	TRBJ2-7	14	many	TGTGCCAGCACCCTGACAGTGCCACCATACGAGCAGTACTTC	CASTLTVPPYEQYF
TRBD1	TRBV18	TRBJ2-5	15	many	TGTGCCAGCTCCCCTACAGGGGCCGAATTTGAGACCCAGTACTTC	CASSPTGAEFETQYF
.	TRBV10-3	TRBJ2-7	15	many	TGTGCCATCAGTGAGTCGGAGCAGACTGATTACGAGCAGTACTTC	CAISESEQTDYEQYF
TRBD1	TRBV29-1	TRBJ2-7	16	few	TGCAGCGTTTCGGGACGGGGACAGGGACAGACCTACGAGCAGTACTTC	CSVSGRGQGQTYEQYF
.	TRBV6-1	TRBJ2-2	16	many	TGTGCCAGCAGTGTCAATCTACTAGTAGCCACCGGGGAGCTGTTTTTT	CASSVNLLVATGELFF
.	TRBV11-1	TRBJ1-1	18	.	TGTGCCAGCAGCTTAATGGGCCCCGCCCCTCGGGGAGGCACTGAAGCTTTCTTT	CASSLMGPAPRGGTEAFF
TRBD1	TRBV6-1	TRBJ1-1	15	many	TGTGCCAGCAGTCCGTCAGACAGGGGGGGCTATCGGGCTTTCTTT	CASSPSDRGGYRAFF
.	TRBV30	TRBJ2-6	18	.	TGTGCCTGGAGTGTAGCAGGGAGTTCCCCTTCTGGGGCCAACGTCCTGACTTTC	CAWSVAGSSPSGANVLTF
.	TRBV12-3/TRBV12-4	TRBJ2-5	12	.	TGTGCCAGCAGGGGGGGCCGGAAGACCCAGTACTTC	CASRGGRKTQYF
TRBD1	TRBV5-1	TRBJ2-7	15	many	TGCGCCAGCAGCTTGGGAACAGGGGCCCCCTACGAGCAGTACTTC	CASSLGTGAPYEQYF
TRBD2	TRBV20-1	TRBJ2-7	15	many	TGCAGTGCTAGAGATAGGGCTAGCGGGAGCCACGAGCAGTACTTC	CSARDRASGSHEQYF
TRBD1	TRBV3-1	TRBJ2-4	18	many	TGTGCCAGCAGCCAAAAGACAGGGATGGACGAGGCCAAAAACATTCAGTACTTC	CASSQKTGMDEAKNIQYF
.	TRBV4-1	TRBJ1-1	14	few	TGCGCCAGCAGCTACCCGGGGTGGAACACTGAAGCTTTCTTT	CASSYPGWNTEAFF
.	TRBV7-2	TRBJ2-5	16	many	TGTGCCAGCCGACTGGGTAGTGGGGGGCGACAAGAGACCCAGTACTTC	CASRLGSGGRQETQYF
.	TRBV7-2	TRBJ1-6	15	many	TGTGCCAGCAGCGGGCCAGGCCCCGTTAATTCACCCCTCCACTTT	CASSGPGPVNSPLHF
.	TRBV19	TRBJ2-2	13	many	TGTGCCAGTAGTATCGGATTGGCCGGGGAGCTGTTTTTT	CASSIGLAGELFF
.	TRBV7-2	TRBJ1-1	15	few	TGTGCCAGCAGCAAAAACAGAGGTGGGAACACTGAAGCTTTCTTT	CASSKNRGGNTEAFF
TRBD1	TRBV27	TRBJ1-1	15	many	TGTGCCAGCAGTTTACTGGGACAGGGGGTCACTGAAGCTTTCTTT	CASSLLGQGVTEAFF
TRBD1	TRBV10-3	TRBJ1-1	17	many	TGTGCCATCAGGCCCGGGACAGGGGGCGCGAGGAACACTGAAGCTTTCTTT	CAIRPGTGGARNTEAFF
TRBD2	TRBV6-5	TRBJ2-5	15	.	TGTGCCAGCAGTTTCTCGCGGGGGGGCCGTGAGACCCAGTACTTC	CASSFSRGGRETQYF
TRBD2	TRBV7-2	TRBJ2-3	16	many	TGTGCCAGCAATGGATGGACTAGCCGGGTCACAGATACGCAGTATTTT	CASNGWTSRVTDTQYF
.	TRBV6-5	TRBJ1-2	14	many	TGTGCCAGCAGTTACTCGGAACGTGGCGGTGGAGACACCTTC	CASSYSERGGGDTF
.	TRBV5-1	TRBJ2-5	15	.	TGCGCCAGCTGCGACGGGGGCCTATATGGGGAGACCCAGTACTTC	CASCDGGLYGETQYF